This TCR beta chain was captured by sequencing in a study of blood T cell repertoires in COVID-19. This CDR3 has 15 amino acids. The J segment lost 3 bases and the V segment lost 6 bases, leaving 8 bases of the junction unmatched. Germline V lookup: CDR1 LNHDA, CDR2 SQIVND (reference sequence). Original processing methods: Estimates of nucleated cell counts were drawn from the amplification of reference gene primers. Method: immunoSEQ multiplex PCR; TCRdb's copy keeps in-frame clones and lacks some. The V and J calls and clone size are taken from that table; D and trimming were inferred from the DNA. The sample yields hundreds of thousands of clones, approximately 91% seen once. Self-reported history from a screening survey and questionnaire set each donor's cohort.

The sample taken for sequencing was PBMCs or T cells enriched from blood (not recorded which). The receptor was derived from a woman under 30 who had been exposed to COVID-19. V and J are TRBV19 and TRBJ2-1; 7 nucleotides line up with TRBD1. The CDR3 nucleotides read TGTGCCAGTAGGTCGCAGGGGGTCTTCTACAATGAGCAGTTCTTC. Protein product: CASRSQGVFYNEQFF.